This TCR beta chain originates from a study of long-term antiretroviral therapy in people with HIV. This CDR3 has 13 amino acids. Germline loops: CDR1 LNHDA, CDR2 SQIVND (reference sequence). Version v3.0 of the immunoSEQ assay was performed at survey level. The assay was immunoSEQ multiplex PCR, and TCRdb's table has in-frame clones only and misses some. Among about 20,000 clones listed, over 60% were seen once. This clone has more than one count but fewer than ten. An end of the junction does not agree with germline; a read error may underlie this. The V gene is TRBV19, the J gene TRBJ1-2, with D possibly matching TRBD1 (6 bases). The source of this sequence is a man aged 18 to 29 with HIV. The sample was unsorted PBMCs, taken 0.5 years before starting antiretroviral therapy. The CDR3 is CAPKGGIANRGYF. The CDR3 DNA reads as TGTGCCCCTAAGGGGGGGATCGCCAATAGAGGGTACTTC.